This T cell receptor (beta chain) was sequenced for a study of blood T cell repertoires in COVID-19. Study details: From the United States, Italy and Spain came samples of acute and convalescent COVID-19. In each case, the material was cDNA or gDNA derived from T cells, B-cell-depleted T cells, or PBMCs.

The protocol was immunoSEQ multiplex PCR, while the TCRdb copy is restricted to in-frame clones and leaves out a portion. The profile shows under 200,000 clones, around 87% of them singletons. From germline, CDR1 is LNHDA and CDR2 SQIVND (reference sequence). The CDR3 covers 18 residues. Trimming removed 5 bases from V and 9 bases from J; junction bases left unmatched: 20. The V and J genes are TRBV19 and TRBJ2-5; 11 positions agree with TRBD2. The TCR was taken from a woman aged 80 or over in a cohort sampled during active or convalescent COVID-19. The material sequenced was peripheral blood. The CDR3 loop is CASSSEGGRGLAGGAQYF. In DNA, the CDR3 is TGTGCCAGTAGTTCCGAGGGTGGCCGAGGGCTAGCGGGAGGAGCCCAGTACTTC.